This T cell receptor beta chain is from a study of T cell clones after liver transplantation. Study as a whole: Post-transplant blood was tracked for graft-donor-reactive T cell clones identified in a pre-transplant mixed lymphocyte reaction. Three of eight recipients were HCV-positive; others had non-autoimmune, non-viral indications.

Data came from immunoSEQ multiplex PCR; TCRdb stores just in-frame clones and leaves some out. The table has tens of thousands of clones, roughly 92% seen once. Points on this clone: Its matching antigen is unknown.

Study findings and constraints: These preliminary findings come from unstandardized post-transplant sampling times.

The CDR3 extends over 15 amino acids. V was cut by 0 bases and J by 3 bases, with 11 bases left in between. Germline V CDR1 and CDR2: SGHRS, YFSETQ. The sequence derives from a human patient who received a liver transplant. Some T cells may be supplied by the graft donor. The chain has TRBV5-1 and TRBJ2-3; the D is unclear. The input for sequencing was CD8+ T cells from blood, taken about 25 months after liver transplant. The CDR3 loop is CASSLGTAQTDTQYF. The CDR3, as DNA: TGCGCCAGCAGCTTGGGCACCGCGCAAACAGATACGCAGTATTTT.